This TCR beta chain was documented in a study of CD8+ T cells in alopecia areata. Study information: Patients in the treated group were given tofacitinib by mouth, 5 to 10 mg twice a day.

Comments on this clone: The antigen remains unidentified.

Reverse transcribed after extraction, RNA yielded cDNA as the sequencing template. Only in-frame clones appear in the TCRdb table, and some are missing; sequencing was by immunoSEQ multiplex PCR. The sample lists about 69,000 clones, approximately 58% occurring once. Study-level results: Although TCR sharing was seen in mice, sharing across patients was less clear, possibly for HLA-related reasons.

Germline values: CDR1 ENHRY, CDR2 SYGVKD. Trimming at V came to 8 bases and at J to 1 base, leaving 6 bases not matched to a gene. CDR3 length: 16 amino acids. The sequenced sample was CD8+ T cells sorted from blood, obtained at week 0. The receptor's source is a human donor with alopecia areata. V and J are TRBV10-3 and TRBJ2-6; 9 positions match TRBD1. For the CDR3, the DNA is TGTGCCATCGCCGGACAGGGGATTTCTGGGGCCAACGTCCTGACTTTC. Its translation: CAIAGQGISGANVLTF.